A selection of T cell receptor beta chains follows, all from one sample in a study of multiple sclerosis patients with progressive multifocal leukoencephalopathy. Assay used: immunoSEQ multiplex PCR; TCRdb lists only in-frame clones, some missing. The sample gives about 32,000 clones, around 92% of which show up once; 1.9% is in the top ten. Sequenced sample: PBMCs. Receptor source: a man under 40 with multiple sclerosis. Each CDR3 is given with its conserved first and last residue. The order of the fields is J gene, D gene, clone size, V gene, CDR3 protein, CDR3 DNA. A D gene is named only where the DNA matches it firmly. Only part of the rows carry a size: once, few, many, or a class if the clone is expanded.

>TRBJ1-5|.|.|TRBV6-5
CASSQSGWGQPQHF
TGTGCCAGCAGTCAATCAGGGTGGGGTCAGCCCCAGCATTTT
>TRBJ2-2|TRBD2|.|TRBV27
CASAPETSGSVGELFF
TGTGCCAGCGCCCCAGAGACTAGCGGGAGCGTCGGGGAGCTGTTTTTT
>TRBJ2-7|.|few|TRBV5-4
CASSARGDGGYEQYF
TGTGCCAGCAGCGCCCGTGGGGACGGCGGTTACGAGCAGTACTTC
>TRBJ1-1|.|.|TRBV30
CAWSLGPDEAFF
TGTGCCTGGAGCCTAGGACCAGATGAGGCTTTCTTT
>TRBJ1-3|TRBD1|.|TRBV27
CASSPQGARGNTIYF
TGTGCCAGCAGCCCACAGGGGGCGCGTGGAAACACCATATATTTT
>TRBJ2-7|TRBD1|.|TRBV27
CASSPSGQLPYEQYF
TGTGCCAGCAGTCCTTCGGGACAGCTCCCCTACGAGCAGTACTTC
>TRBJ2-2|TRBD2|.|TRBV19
CASSIGLAGGTGELFF
TGTGCCAGTAGTATTGGGCTAGCGGGAGGAACCGGGGAGCTGTTTTTT
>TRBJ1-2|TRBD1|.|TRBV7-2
CASSLATGARYGYTF
TGTGCCAGCAGCTTAGCCACAGGGGCCCGCTATGGCTACACCTTC
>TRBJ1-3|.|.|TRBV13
CASSPPAGNTIYF
TGTGCCAGCAGCCCCCCGGCAGGAAACACCATATATTTT
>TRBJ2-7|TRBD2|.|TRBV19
CASSIGLAGDWEQYF
TGTGCCAGTAGTATAGGACTAGCGGGAGACTGGGAGCAGTACTTC
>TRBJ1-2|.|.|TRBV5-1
CASSAGPRLFYGYTF
TGCGCCAGCAGCGCGGGACCTCGACTATTCTATGGCTACACCTTC
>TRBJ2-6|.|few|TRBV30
CAWSVLGAGANVLTF
TGTGCCTGGAGTGTACTTGGGGCTGGGGCCAACGTCCTGACTTTC
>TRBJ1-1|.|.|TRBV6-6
CASSYRPGRNTEAFF
TGTGCCAGCAGTTACCGGCCAGGGAGAAACACTGAAGCTTTCTTT
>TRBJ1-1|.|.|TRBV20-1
CSAEGGSEAFF
TGCAGTGCTGAGGGCGGCTCTGAAGCTTTCTTT
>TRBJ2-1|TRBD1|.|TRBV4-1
CASSQGGQGSYNEQFF
TGCGCCAGCAGCCAGGGAGGACAGGGGTCCTACAATGAGCAGTTCTTC
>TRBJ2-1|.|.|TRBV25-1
CASSGGRDNYNEQFF
TGTGCCAGCAGTGGGGGCCGGGACAACTACAATGAGCAGTTCTTC
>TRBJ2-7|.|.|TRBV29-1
CSVRLDRTLYEQYF
TGCAGCGTTCGATTAGACAGGACGCTCTACGAGCAGTACTTC
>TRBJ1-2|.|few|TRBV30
CAWSVPSQGFTF
TGTGCCTGGAGTGTACCCTCGCAGGGGTTCACCTTC
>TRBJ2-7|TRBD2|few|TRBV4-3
CASSPRGGGGPYEQYF
TGCGCCAGCAGCCCCCGGGGTGGGGGAGGGCCGTACGAGCAGTACTTC
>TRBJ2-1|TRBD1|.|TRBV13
CASAGTGTNEQFF
TGTGCCAGCGCCGGGACAGGAACAAATGAGCAGTTCTTC
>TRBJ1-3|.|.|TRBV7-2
CASSRRGGGNTIYF
TGTGCCAGCAGCCGCCGGGGAGGTGGAAACACCATATATTTT
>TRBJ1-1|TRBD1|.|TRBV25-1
CASSEYGSGGTGRAFF
TGTGCCAGCAGTGAATATGGATCAGGAGGGACAGGGAGAGCTTTCTTT
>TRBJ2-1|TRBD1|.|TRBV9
CASSPDRGVGSEQFF
TGTGCCAGCAGCCCCGACAGGGGTGTTGGCAGTGAGCAGTTCTTC
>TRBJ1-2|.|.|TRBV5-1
CASSFLQGDYGYTF
TGCGCCAGCAGCTTTCTTCAGGGTGACTATGGCTACACCTTC